Below, 18 T cell receptor beta chains from the same sample are listed, as sequenced in a study of tumor-infiltrating lymphocytes in primary liver carcinoma. Out of unsorted whole blood came the blood RNA, and germline DNA was extracted as well. A primer in the constant region served to generate TCR beta cDNA from 500 to 600 ng of total RNA. Slightly modified ARM-PCR, run as three nested multiplex PCR rounds, produced the TCR beta libraries. TRBV1-TRBV30 forward primers paired with a C-beta reverse primer drove the first two PCR rounds, ten to eleven cycles each. TCRdb recomputed calls from the multiplex PCR reads with MiXCR, one row per CDR3 protein. This table holds about 350,000 distinct CDR3 sequences, about two thirds found once. Sequenced input: peripheral blood. The receptors were gathered from a man aged 35 to 55 with primary liver carcinoma and hepatitis B virus infection.

This clonotype has a count of ten or more. CDR3: CASSRWTGGNTEAFF. DNA of the CDR3: TGTGCCAGCAGCCGTTGGACAGGGGGGAACACTGAAGCTTTCTTT. This chain joins TRBV12-3 or TRBV12-4 and TRBJ1-1, with 10 bases lining up with TRBD1. The CDR3 is 15 amino acids. With V trimmed by 6 bases and J by 1 base, 5 bases remained unmatched.

As regards this clonotype: A much larger clone sits a single nucleotide away, making a read error possible. The CDR3 DNA reads as TGTGTCATCAGTGATCCTTCGGGGGGCTCCTACGAGCAGTACTTC. This translates into CVISDPSGGSYEQYF. The gene calls are TRBV10-3 and TRBJ2-7; TRBD2 aligns across 7 bases. The germline gives CDR1 ENHRY, CDR2 SYGVKD. The length of the CDR3 is 15 residues.

This clonotype was counted ten times or more. CDR3: CASSSGTTGIEQYF. In DNA form, the CDR3 reads TGTGCCAGCAGTTCGGGGACTACTGGCATCGAGCAGTACTTC. This chain links TRBV6-2 or TRBV6-3 with TRBJ2-7, with TRBD2 matching 7 bases. J was trimmed by 6 bases and V by 4 bases; bases with no gene match: 9. This CDR3 is built from 14 residues. Germline V CDR1 and CDR2: MNHEY, SVGEGT.

The rearrangement joins TRBV5-1 to TRBJ2-2; D not resolved. Trimming took off 0 bases at V and 8 bases at J, with 5 bases between the two ends. The CDR3 runs to 12 residues. CDR1 is SGHRS, CDR2 YFSETQ, per germline. Here the CDR3 reads CASSLDKGELFF. CDR3 bases: TGCGCCAGCAGCTTGGATAAGGGGGAGCTGTTTTTT.

In the case of this clonotype: The junction does not match germline at one end; this may be a read error. The genes are TRBV5-5 and TRBJ1-3, with D hard to call. The CDR3 runs 18 residues. CDR1 is SGHKS, CDR2 YYEKEE, per germline (reference sequence). CDR3 region: CASSLAWPPIPSGNTICF. In nucleotides, the CDR3 is TGTGCCAGCAGCTTGGCCTGGCCACCTATCCCGTCTGGAAACACCATATGTTTT. The whole variable domain, remainder taken from reference TRBV5-5 and TRBJ1-3, is DAGVTQSPTHLIKTRGQQVTLRCSPISGHKSVSWYQQVLGQGPQFIFQYYEKEERGRGNFPDRFSARQFPNYSSELNVNALLLGDSALYLCASSLAWPPIPSGNTICFGEGSWLTVV.

About this clonotype: Given the absence of the conserved phenylalanine or tryptophan at the CDR3 end, a read error is likely. Because the CDR3's place on the DNA is in doubt, the DNA is left out and the CDR3 is given as listed by TCRdb. The rearrangement links TRBV10-1 to TRBJ2-7. Termini included, the CDR3 measures 12 amino acids. Per the germline V gene, CDR1 is WNHNN and CDR2 is SYGVQD (reference sequence). The CDR3 here is CASSESTLTRYS.

As concerns this clonotype: A much larger clone sits a single nucleotide away, making a read error possible. The rearrangement joins TRBV6-5 to TRBJ1-5, with D possibly being TRBD1 (5 bases). CDR1 MNHEY and CDR2 SVGAGI come from the germline V gene. This CDR3 is built from 14 residues. The CDR3 protein is CASRSGGGNQPHHF. In nucleotides, the CDR3 is TGTGCCAGCAGGTCGGGGGGAGGGAATCAGCCCCATCATTTT.

This clonotype showed up just a few times. The chain has TRBV5-1 and TRBJ2-3, with 9 bases lining up with TRBD2. Per germline, CDR1 SGHRS and CDR2 YFSETQ. The CDR3 covers 16 residues. V trimming: 0 bases; J trimming: 4 bases; junction bases outside the gene matches: 6. The CDR3 bases are TGCGCCAGCAGCTTGGTGGCGGGAGGGCATCCAGATACGCAGTATTTT. This encodes CASSLVAGGHPDTQYF.

At least ten counts were recorded for this clonotype. The V gene is TRBV29-1, the J gene TRBJ2-7, with 12 positions matching TRBD2. Germline assignment: CDR1 SQVTM and CDR2 ANQGSEA. The CDR3 contains 16 residues. The V segment lost 1 base and the J segment 4 bases; nucleotides outside the gene matches: 8. The CDR3 loop is CSVEGLLAGGPYEQYF. For the CDR3, the DNA is TGCAGCGTTGAAGGCCTTCTAGCGGGAGGGCCTTACGAGCAGTACTTC.

The rearrangement joins TRBV9 to TRBJ2-7; D may be TRBD1 (6 bases). V lost 2 bases to trimming and J lost 6 bases, with 15 bases between them. Germline V gene lookup returns CDR1 SGDLS and CDR2 YYNGEE. The CDR3 is made up of 14 amino acids. The CDR3 is CASSVGQGFCEQYF. CDR3 nucleotides: TGTGCCAGCAGCGTCGGTCAGGGGTTCTGCGAGCAGTACTTC.

V and J are TRBV11-2 and TRBJ2-2, with TRBD2 as a possible D gene (6 bases). V gave up 1 base and J gave up 8 bases, with 14 bases separating them. Looked up from germline, CDR1 is SGHAT and CDR2 is FQNNGV. CDR3 length: 15 residues. CDR3 sequence (DNA): TGTGCCAGCAGCTTAGTGGAGGGCATCACTGGGGAGCTGTTTTTT. Translation gives CASSLVEGITGELFF.

This clonotype has only a few counts. A read error is possible here, since a much larger clone lies one base away. J is TRBJ2-5 and V is TRBV6-5; D unresolved. Looked up from germline, CDR1 is MNHEY and CDR2 is SVGAGI. Between the trimmed V and J ends, which lost 0 bases and 4 bases, there was a span of 15 bases. The CDR3 covers 16 residues. CDR3 protein: CASSYSRFPVLETQYF. CDR3 nucleotides: TGTGCCAGCAGTTACTCGAGATTCCCCGTCCTAGAGACCCAGTACTTC.

The chain employs TRBV7-9 and TRBJ2-7; 7 bases are a match to TRBD1. V lost 5 bases to trimming and J lost 2 bases; unmatched junction nucleotides: 9. This CDR3 comprises 15 residues. Looked up from germline, CDR1 is SEHNR and CDR2 is FQNEAQ (reference sequence). DNA for the CDR3: TGTGCCAGCAGCCCGCCCCCCGGGACAGCCTACGAGCAGTACTTC. Translated, it gives CASSPPPGTAYEQYF.

This clonotype turned up a few times. This rearrangement joins TRBV6-6 to TRBJ2-3, with D perhaps matching TRBD2 (5 bases). The CDR3 contains 15 residues. The V end lost 0 bases, the J end lost 4 bases, and 11 bases lay between the germline ends. In germline, CDR1 is MNHNY, CDR2 SVGAGI (reference sequence). CDR3 protein: CASSYSRERADTQYF. Written as DNA, the CDR3 is TGTGCCAGCAGTTACTCGAGGGAGAGGGCAGATACGCAGTATTTT.

On this clonotype itself: It may be a read error: a sequence one base away is much more abundant. Because it lacks the conserved phenylalanine or tryptophan at the end, this CDR3 is likely a read error. V and J are TRBV6-1 and TRBJ1-1, with D hard to call. V lost 6 bases to trimming and J lost 3 bases, with 14 bases between them. Germline CDR1 reads MNHNS; CDR2 reads SASEGT. The CDR3 has 14 residues. The CDR3 loop is CASSISRPDTEAFY. CDR3 nucleotides: TGTGCCAGCAGCATCTCCCGCCCGGACACTGAAGCTTTCTAT.

This clonotype was recorded at least ten times. A read error may account for a junction end that differs from germline. The chain uses TRBV29-1 and TRBJ2-3; no clear D. The CDR3 is 11 amino acids. Germline V gene data show CDR1 as SQVTM and CDR2 as ANQGSEA. This CDR3 reads CSVEDPTAGTF. The DNA of the CDR3 is TGCAGCGTTGAAGATCCCACGGCAGGTACTTTT.

The chain is built from TRBV14 and TRBJ2-5; D unresolved. Germline values: CDR1 SGHDN, CDR2 FVKESK. This CDR3 is 13 amino acids long. The germline V and J ends were trimmed by 3 bases and 2 bases, with 7 bases remaining between them. The chain's CDR3 is CASSQQFQETQYF. DNA of the CDR3: TGTGCCAGCAGCCAGCAATTTCAAGAGACCCAGTACTTC.

Turning to this clonotype: A much larger clonotype is one base distant, so this may be a read error. This chain connects TRBV12-3 or TRBV12-4 to TRBJ1-1; 9 nucleotides match TRBD1. V lost 6 bases to trimming and J lost 4 bases; unmatched junction nucleotides: 6. There are 14 residues in the CDR3. The CDR3 DNA sequence: TGTGCCAGCAGACCAGGGACAGGGAGCACTGAAGCTTTCTTT. It encodes CASRPGTGSTEAFF.